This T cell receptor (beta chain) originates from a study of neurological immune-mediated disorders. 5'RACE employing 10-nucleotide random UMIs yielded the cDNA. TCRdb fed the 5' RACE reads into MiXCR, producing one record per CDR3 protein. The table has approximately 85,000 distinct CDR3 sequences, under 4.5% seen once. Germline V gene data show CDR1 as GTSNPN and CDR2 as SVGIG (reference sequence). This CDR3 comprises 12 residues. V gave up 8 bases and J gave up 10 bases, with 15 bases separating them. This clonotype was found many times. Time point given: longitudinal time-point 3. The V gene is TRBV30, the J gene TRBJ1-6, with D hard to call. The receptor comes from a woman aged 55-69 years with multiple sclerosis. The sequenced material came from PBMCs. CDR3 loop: CAGPYSTSPLHF. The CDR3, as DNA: TGTGCCGGGCCCTATTCAACCTCACCCCTCCACTTT.